These 15 T cell receptor beta chains came from one sample sequenced in a study of PD-1 blockade in mismatch repair-deficient tumors. Using immunoSEQ multiplex PCR, the repertoire was profiled, and TCRdb retains in-frame clones only, with some absent. The sample records about 130,000 clones, around nine tenths being singletons. This material consisted of peripheral blood, taken approximately 71 weeks after starting pembrolizumab. The source is an adult with mismatch repair-deficient cancer.

This chain connects TRBV27 to TRBJ2-7; D possibly corresponds to TRBD1 (6 bases). CDR1 is MNHEY, CDR2 SMNVEV, per germline (reference sequence). The CDR3 length is 14 residues. V was pared by 2 bases and J by 3 bases, with 11 bases between. CDR3: CASSLTGNRYEQYF. As DNA, the CDR3 is TGTGCCAGCAGTTTAACAGGGAACCGCTACGAGCAGTACTTC.

The chain links TRBV28 to TRBJ2-3; 8 bases are a match to TRBD2. The CDR3 spans 14 residues. Germline CDR1 and CDR2: MDHEN and SYDVKM. The junction had 10 bases not matched to a gene; V was cut back by 5 bases and J by 9 bases. The CDR3 DNA sequence: TGTGCCAGCAGTGTAGCGGGGCGCCCCGTCACGCAGTATTTT. Translated: CASSVAGRPVTQYF.

This rearrangement joins TRBV4-3 to TRBJ1-5; D uncertain. The ends were cut back, 1 base at V and 2 bases at J, with 9 bases in the middle. CDR3 length equals 15 residues. Germline values: CDR1 LGHNA, CDR2 YSLEER. The CDR3 coding sequence is TGCGCCAGCAGCCAAGGAGTGGGCGGCAATCAGCCCCAGCATTTT. It codes for CASSQGVGGNQPQHF.

This sequence joins TRBV9 and TRBJ2-2; 16 positions agree with TRBD2. The trim removed 5 bases at V and 5 bases at J, leaving 9 bases unmatched. Germline CDR1 reads SGDLS; CDR2 reads YYNGEE. The length of the CDR3 is 18 residues. The CDR3, as DNA: TGTGCCAGCAGTCCTCAGCCGGGACTAGCGGGAGGGACCGGGGAGCTGTTTTTT. It codes for CASSPQPGLAGGTGELFF. Filled out from reference TRBV9 and TRBJ2-2, the complete variable domain reads DSGVTQTPKHLITATGQRVTLRCSPRSGDLSVYWYQQSLDQGLQFLIQYYNGEERAKGNILERFSAQQFPDLHSELNLSSLELGDSALYFCASSPQPGLAGGTGELFFGEGSRLTVL.

The genes are TRBV5-1 and TRBJ1-4, with 10 positions matching TRBD1. Germline V gene lookup returns CDR1 SGHRS and CDR2 YFSETQ. V dropped 3 bases and J dropped 4; count of bases not matched to a gene: 6. This CDR3 region has 16 residues. The CDR3 bases are TGCGCCAGCAGCTCGGACAGGGGGGGACTTAATGAAAAACTGTTTTTT. This encodes CASSSDRGGLNEKLFF.

J is TRBJ2-5 and V is TRBV6-6; D is possibly TRBD1 (5 bases). V was pared by 4 bases and J by 5 bases, with 8 bases between. CDR1 is MNHNY, CDR2 SVGAGI, per germline (reference sequence). The CDR3 extends over 12 amino acids. CDR3 nucleotides: TGTGCCAGCAGTTCTAACAGGGAGACCCAGTACTTC. Amino acid sequence: CASSSNRETQYF.

V usage is TRBV29-1 and J usage is TRBJ2-1; maybe TRBD1 (5 bases). Between the trimmed V and J ends, which lost 0 bases and 2 bases, there was a span of 11 bases. Germline-derived CDR1 and CDR2 are SQVTM and ANQGSEA. The CDR3 has 15 amino acids. The CDR3 DNA sequence: TGCAGCGTTGAAGAAGGCAGGGCCGCCTACAATGAGCAGTTCTTC. This codes for CSVEEGRAAYNEQFF.

The chain carries TRBV11-2 and TRBJ2-1; TRBD2 matches 10 bases. CDR3 length: 15 amino acids. The V gene end was trimmed by 1 base and the J gene end by 7 bases; junction bases not matched to a gene: 4. CDR1 SGHAT and CDR2 FQNNGV come from the germline V gene. CDR3 sequence (DNA): TGTGCCAGCAGCTTAGCTAGCGGGAGTGAGAATGAGCAGTTCTTC. Its protein product is CASSLASGSENEQFF.

The V gene is TRBV7-2, the J gene TRBJ2-3, with D perhaps TRBD2 (5 bases). The V end was cut by 5 bases, the J end by 2 bases, with 17 bases between. CDR3 length: 16 amino acids. Germline loops: CDR1 SGHTA, CDR2 FQGNSA. The CDR3 DNA reads TGTGCCAGCAGCGCATCTGGACTTTTCCTCACAGATACGCAGTATTTT. This encodes CASSASGLFLTDTQYF.

The genes are TRBV4-1 and TRBJ2-1; 8 bases map to TRBD2. The CDR3 has 17 residues. Germline CDR1 is MGHRA and CDR2 is YSYEKL. V dropped 2 bases and J dropped 5; count of bases not matched to a gene: 11. The CDR3: CASSQFAGTSPDNEQFF. In DNA, the CDR3 is TGCGCCAGCAGCCAATTTGCCGGGACTAGTCCGGACAATGAGCAGTTCTTC.

Here the CDR3 reads CASSLEPGGPRPPDTQYF. In DNA form, the CDR3 reads TGCGCCAGCAGCTTGGAACCGGGGGGCCCACGGCCCCCAGATACGCAGTATTTT. V is TRBV5-1 and J is TRBJ2-3, with D perhaps matching TRBD2 (7 bases). V lost 0 bases and J 4 bases, leaving 21 bases between the germline ends. The germline gives CDR1 SGHRS, CDR2 YFSETQ. The length of the CDR3 is 18 residues.

V usage is TRBV5-1 and J usage is TRBJ2-1, with D unclear. V was pared by 1 base and J by 3 bases, with 8 bases between. The CDR3 runs 14 residues. Germline values: CDR1 SGHRS, CDR2 YFSETQ. The CDR3 here is CASSLSTSYNEQFF. The DNA for the CDR3 is TGCGCCAGCAGCTTGTCTACGAGCTACAATGAGCAGTTCTTC. Variable domain in full (rest from reference TRBV5-1 and TRBJ2-1): KAGVTQTPRYLIKTRGQQVTLSCSPISGHRSVSWYQQTPGQGLQFLFEYFSETQRNKGNFPGRFSGRQFSNSRSEMNVSTLELGDSALYLCASSLSTSYNEQFFGPGTRLTVL.

Concerning this clone itself: The sample has other DNA sequences that encode this CDR3 too. V and J are TRBV11-2 and TRBJ2-7; D is ambiguous. Trimming pared 1 base from V and 1 base from J, leaving 5 bases between. The CDR3 runs 13 residues. The germline gives CDR1 SGHAT, CDR2 FQNNGV. The CDR3 sequence is CASSLAQSYEQYF. The CDR3 DNA reads as TGTGCCAGCAGCTTAGCACAATCCTACGAGCAGTACTTC.

The chain carries TRBV27 and TRBJ2-5; D is undetermined. Germline-derived CDR1 and CDR2 are MNHEY and SMNVEV (reference sequence). Trimming removed 3 bases at V and 1 base at J, with 6 bases between. This CDR3 is built from 13 residues. The CDR3 DNA follows: TGTGCCAGCAGTTTCGGCGGCCAAGAGACCCAGTACTTC. This sequence encodes CASSFGGQETQYF.

The J gene is TRBJ2-7, the V gene TRBV4-3; D possibly corresponds to TRBD1 (6 bases). This CDR3 contains 16 residues. The V end lost 0 bases, the J end lost 0 bases, and 12 bases lay between the germline ends. CDR1 LGHNA and CDR2 YSLEER come from the germline V gene. In nucleotides, the CDR3 is TGCGCCAGCAGCCAAGATAGGGACACTGACTCCTACGAGCAGTACTTC. Amino acid sequence: CASSQDRDTDSYEQYF.